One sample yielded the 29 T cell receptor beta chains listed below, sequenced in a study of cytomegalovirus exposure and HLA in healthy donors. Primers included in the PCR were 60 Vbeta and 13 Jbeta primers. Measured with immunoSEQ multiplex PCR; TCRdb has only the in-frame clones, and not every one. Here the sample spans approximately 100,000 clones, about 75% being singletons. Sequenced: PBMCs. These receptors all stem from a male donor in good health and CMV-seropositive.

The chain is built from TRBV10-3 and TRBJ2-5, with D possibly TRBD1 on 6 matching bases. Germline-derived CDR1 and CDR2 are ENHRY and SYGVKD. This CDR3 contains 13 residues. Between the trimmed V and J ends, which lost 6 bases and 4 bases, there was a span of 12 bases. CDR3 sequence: CAIRTNRVETQYF. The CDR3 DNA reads TGTGCCATCAGAACCAACAGGGTAGAGACCCAGTACTTC.

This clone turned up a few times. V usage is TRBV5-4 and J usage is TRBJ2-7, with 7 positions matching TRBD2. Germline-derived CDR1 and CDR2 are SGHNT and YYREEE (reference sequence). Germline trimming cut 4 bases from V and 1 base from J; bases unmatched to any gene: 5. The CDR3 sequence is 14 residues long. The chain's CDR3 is CASSPGLDSYEQYF. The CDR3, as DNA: TGTGCCAGCAGCCCTGGACTAGATTCCTACGAGCAGTACTTC.

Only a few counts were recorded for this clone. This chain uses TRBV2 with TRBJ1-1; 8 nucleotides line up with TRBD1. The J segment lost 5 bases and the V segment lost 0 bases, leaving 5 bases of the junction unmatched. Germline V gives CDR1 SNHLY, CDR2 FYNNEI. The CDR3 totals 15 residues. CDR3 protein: CASSEAQGARTEAFF. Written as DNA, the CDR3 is TGTGCCAGCAGTGAAGCGCAGGGGGCTCGTACTGAAGCTTTCTTT.

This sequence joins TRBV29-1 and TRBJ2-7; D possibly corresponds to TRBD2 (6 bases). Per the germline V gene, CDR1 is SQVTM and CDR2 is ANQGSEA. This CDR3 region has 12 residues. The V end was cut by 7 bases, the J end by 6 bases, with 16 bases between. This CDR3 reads CSAKTGEIEQYF. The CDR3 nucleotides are TGCAGCGCCAAAACGGGGGAAATCGAGCAGTACTTC.

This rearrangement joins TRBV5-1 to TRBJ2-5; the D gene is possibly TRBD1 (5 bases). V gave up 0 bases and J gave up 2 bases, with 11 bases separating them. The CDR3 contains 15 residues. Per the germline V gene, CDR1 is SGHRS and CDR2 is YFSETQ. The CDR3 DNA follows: TGCGCCAGCAGCTTGGTCGGCAGGGAACAAGAGACCCAGTACTTC. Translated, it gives CASSLVGREQETQYF.

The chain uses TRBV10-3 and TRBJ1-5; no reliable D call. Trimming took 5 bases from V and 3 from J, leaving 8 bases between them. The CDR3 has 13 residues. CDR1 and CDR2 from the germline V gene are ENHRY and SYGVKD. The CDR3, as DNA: TGTGCCATCAGTTACGAGGACAATCAGCCCCAGCATTTT. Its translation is CAISYEDNQPQHF.

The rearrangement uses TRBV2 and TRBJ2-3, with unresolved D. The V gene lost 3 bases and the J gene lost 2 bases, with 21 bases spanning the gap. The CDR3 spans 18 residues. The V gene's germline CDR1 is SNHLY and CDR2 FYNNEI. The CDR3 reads CASSEGLPFTLLTDTQYF. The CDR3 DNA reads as TGTGCCAGCAGTGAGGGCCTACCGTTCACGCTACTCACAGATACGCAGTATTTT.

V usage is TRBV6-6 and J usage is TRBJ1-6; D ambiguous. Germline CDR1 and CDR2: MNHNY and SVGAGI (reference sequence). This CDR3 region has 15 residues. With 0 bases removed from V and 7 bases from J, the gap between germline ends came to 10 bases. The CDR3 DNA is TGTGCCAGCAGTTACTCTGCCGGGGAAAATTCACCCCTCCACTTT. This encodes CASSYSAGENSPLHF.

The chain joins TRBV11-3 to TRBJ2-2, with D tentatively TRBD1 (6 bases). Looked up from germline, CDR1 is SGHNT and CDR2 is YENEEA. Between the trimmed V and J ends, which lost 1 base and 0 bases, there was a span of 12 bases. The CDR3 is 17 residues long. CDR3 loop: CASSLVFWGPNTGELFF. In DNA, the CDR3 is TGTGCCAGCAGCTTAGTTTTCTGGGGGCCGAACACCGGGGAGCTGTTTTTT.

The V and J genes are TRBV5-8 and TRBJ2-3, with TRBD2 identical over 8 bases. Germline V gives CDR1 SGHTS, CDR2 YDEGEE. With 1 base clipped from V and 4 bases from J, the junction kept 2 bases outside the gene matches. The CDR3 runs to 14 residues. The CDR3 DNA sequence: TGTGCCAGCAGCTTGCGGGGGGGCTCAGATACGCAGTATTTT. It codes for CASSLRGGSDTQYF.

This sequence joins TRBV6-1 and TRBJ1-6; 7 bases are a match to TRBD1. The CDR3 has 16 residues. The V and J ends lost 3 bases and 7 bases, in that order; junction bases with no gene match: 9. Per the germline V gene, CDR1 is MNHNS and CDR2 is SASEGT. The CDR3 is CASSELVGQPNSPLHF. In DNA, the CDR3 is TGTGCCAGCAGTGAGCTGGTGGGACAGCCAAATTCACCCCTCCACTTT.

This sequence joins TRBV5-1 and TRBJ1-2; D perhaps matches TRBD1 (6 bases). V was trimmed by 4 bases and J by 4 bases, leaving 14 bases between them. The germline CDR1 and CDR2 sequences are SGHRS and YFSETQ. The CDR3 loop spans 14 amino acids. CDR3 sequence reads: CASSTQGDAYGYTF. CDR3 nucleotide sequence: TGCGCCAGCAGCACACAGGGAGACGCCTATGGCTACACCTTC.

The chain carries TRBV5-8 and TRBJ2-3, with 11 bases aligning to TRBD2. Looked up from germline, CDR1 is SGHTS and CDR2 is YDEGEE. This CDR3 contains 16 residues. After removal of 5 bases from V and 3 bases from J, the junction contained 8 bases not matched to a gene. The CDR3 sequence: CASSYRTSGRTDTQYF. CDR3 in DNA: TGTGCCAGCAGTTATCGGACTAGCGGGCGAACAGATACGCAGTATTTT.

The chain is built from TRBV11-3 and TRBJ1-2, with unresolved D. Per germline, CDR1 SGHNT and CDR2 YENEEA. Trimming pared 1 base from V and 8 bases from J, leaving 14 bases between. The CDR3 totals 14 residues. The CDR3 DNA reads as TGTGCCAGCAGCTTAGGTCGCGACAACCAAGGCTACACCTTC. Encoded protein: CASSLGRDNQGYTF.

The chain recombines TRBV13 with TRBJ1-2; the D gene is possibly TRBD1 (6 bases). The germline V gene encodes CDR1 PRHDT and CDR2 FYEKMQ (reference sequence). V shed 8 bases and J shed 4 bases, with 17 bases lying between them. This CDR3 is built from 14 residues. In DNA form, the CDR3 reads TGTGCCAGCGACCTCTACGGGGGGCCCTATGGCTACACCTTC. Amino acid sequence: CASDLYGGPYGYTF.

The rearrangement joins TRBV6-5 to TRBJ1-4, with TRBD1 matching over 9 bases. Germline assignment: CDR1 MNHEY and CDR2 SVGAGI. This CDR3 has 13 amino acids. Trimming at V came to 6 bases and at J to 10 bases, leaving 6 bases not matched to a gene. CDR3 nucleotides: TGTGCCAGCAGAAAAACAGGGGGCGGAAAACTGTTTTTT. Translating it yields CASRKTGGGKLFF.

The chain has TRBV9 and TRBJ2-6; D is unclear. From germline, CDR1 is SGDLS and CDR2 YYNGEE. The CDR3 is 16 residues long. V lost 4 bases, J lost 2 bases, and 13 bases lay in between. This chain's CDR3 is CASSPASGTGANVLTF. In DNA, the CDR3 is TGTGCCAGCAGCCCAGCCTCAGGTACTGGGGCCAACGTCCTGACTTTC.

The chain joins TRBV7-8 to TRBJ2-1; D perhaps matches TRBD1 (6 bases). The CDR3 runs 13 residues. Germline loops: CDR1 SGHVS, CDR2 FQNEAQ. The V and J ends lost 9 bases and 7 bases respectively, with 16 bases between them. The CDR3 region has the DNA TGTGCCAGTACCCCATCACAGGGTAATGAGCAGTTCTTC. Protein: CASTPSQGNEQFF.

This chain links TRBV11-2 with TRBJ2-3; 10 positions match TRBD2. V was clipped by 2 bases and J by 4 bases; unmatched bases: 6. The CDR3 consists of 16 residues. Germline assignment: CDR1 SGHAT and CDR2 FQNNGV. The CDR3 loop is CASSLTSGEGADTQYF. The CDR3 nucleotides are TGTGCCAGCAGCTTAACTAGCGGGGAAGGGGCAGATACGCAGTATTTT. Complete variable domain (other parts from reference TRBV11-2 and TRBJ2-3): EAGVAQSPRYKIIEKRQSVAFWCNPISGHATLYWYQQILGQGPKLLIQFQNNGVVDDSQLPKDRFSAERLKGVDSTLKIQPAKLEDSAVYLCASSLTSGEGADTQYFGPGTRLTVL.

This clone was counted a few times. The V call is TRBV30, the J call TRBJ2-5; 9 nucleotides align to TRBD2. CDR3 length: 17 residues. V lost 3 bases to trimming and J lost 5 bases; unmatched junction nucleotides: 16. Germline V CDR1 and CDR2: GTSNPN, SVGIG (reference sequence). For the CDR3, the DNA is TGTGCCTGGAGCGACGGCCGTCTAGCGGGGTCGGGGGAGACCCAGTACTTC. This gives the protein CAWSDGRLAGSGETQYF. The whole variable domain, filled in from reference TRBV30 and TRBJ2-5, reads SQTIHQWPATLVQPVGSPLSLECTVEGTSNPNLYWYRQAAGRGLQLLFYSVGIGQISSEVPQNLSASRPQDRQFILSSKKLLLSDSGFYLCAWSDGRLAGSGETQYFGPGTRLLVL.

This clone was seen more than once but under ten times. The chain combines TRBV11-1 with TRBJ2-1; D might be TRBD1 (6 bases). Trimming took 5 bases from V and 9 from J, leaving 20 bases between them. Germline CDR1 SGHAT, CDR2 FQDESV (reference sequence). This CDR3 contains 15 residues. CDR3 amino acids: CASSPRQAIGAEQFF. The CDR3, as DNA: TGTGCCAGCAGCCCCCGACAGGCGATCGGTGCTGAGCAGTTCTTC.

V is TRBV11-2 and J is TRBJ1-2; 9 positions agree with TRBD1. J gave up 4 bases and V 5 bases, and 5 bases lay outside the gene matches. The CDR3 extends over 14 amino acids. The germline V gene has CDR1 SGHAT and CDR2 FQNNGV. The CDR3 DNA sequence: TGTGCCAGCAGCGGTCCGGGACAGGGCTATGGCTACACCTTC. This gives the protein CASSGPGQGYGYTF.

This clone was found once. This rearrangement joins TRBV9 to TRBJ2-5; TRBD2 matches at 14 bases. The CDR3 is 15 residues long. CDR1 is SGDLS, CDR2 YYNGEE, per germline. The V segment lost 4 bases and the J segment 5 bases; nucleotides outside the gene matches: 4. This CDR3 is CASSPRLAGGETQYF. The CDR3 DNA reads TGTGCCAGCAGCCCTCGACTAGCGGGGGGGGAGACCCAGTACTTC.

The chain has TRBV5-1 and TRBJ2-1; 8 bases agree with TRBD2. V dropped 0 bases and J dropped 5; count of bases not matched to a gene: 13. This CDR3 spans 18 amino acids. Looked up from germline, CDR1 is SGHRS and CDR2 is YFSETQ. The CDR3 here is CASSLAEGAGGPHNEQFF. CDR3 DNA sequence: TGCGCCAGCAGCTTGGCCGAAGGGGCGGGGGGCCCCCACAATGAGCAGTTCTTC. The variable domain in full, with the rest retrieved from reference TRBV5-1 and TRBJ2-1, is KAGVTQTPRYLIKTRGQQVTLSCSPISGHRSVSWYQQTPGQGLQFLFEYFSETQRNKGNFPGRFSGRQFSNSRSEMNVSTLELGDSALYLCASSLAEGAGGPHNEQFFGPGTRLTVL.

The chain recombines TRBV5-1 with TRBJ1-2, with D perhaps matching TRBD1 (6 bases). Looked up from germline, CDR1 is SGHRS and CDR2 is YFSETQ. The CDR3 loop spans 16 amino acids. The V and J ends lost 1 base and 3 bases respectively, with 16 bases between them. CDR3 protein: CASSLPRQGHYYGYTF. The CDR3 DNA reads TGCGCCAGCAGCTTGCCCCGTCAGGGGCATTACTATGGCTACACCTTC.

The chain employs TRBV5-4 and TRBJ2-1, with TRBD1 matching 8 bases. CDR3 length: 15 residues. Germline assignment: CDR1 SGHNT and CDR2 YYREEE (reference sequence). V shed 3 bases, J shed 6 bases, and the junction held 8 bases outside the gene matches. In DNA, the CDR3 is TGTGCCAGCAGCTCCGGGACAGGAATGATCAATGAGCAGTTCTTC. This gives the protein CASSSGTGMINEQFF.

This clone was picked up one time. The CDR3 reads CASSPRDGTEETQYF. The CDR3 bases are TGTGCCAGCAGCCCGCGGGACGGAACAGAAGAGACCCAGTACTTC. The chain is built from TRBV5-4 and TRBJ2-5; weak D call: TRBD2 (6 bases). The CDR3 runs 15 residues. Germline values: CDR1 SGHNT, CDR2 YYREEE (reference sequence). Trimming stripped 4 bases from V and 3 bases from J, with 16 bases between.

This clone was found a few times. The CDR3 sequence is CASSQDQGGSPLHF. In nucleotides, the CDR3 is TGCGCCAGCAGCCAAGATCAGGGCGGTTCACCCCTCCACTTT. This rearrangement joins TRBV4-3 to TRBJ1-6; D perhaps matches TRBD1 (5 bases). Germline values: CDR1 LGHNA, CDR2 YSLEER. V lost 0 bases and J 9 bases, leaving 9 bases between the germline ends. This CDR3 region has 14 residues.

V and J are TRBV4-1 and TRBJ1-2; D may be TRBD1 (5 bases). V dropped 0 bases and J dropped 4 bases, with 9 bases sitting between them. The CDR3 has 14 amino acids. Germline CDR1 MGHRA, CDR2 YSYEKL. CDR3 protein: CASSQEAGPYGYTF. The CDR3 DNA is TGCGCCAGCAGCCAAGAAGCAGGGCCCTATGGCTACACCTTC.